What follows is one TCR beta chain and its context. Its antigen is not known. CDR3 length: 18 amino acids. The junction had 19 bases not matched to a gene; V was cut back by 4 bases and J by 3 bases. The V gene's germline CDR1 is SQVTM and CDR2 ANQGSEA. The data are from a study of cytomegalovirus exposure and HLA in healthy donors. Study-wide results and caveats: Common viral pathogens (according to a later analysis) appeared linked to several of the most significant clusters.

Use of 60 Vbeta and 13 Jbeta primers characterized the PCR. Profiling relied on immunoSEQ multiplex PCR, and the TCRdb table lists in-frame clones only, not all of them. Altogether 13,000 to 15,000 clones are present, 60% to 70% being singletons, with the ten largest covering roughly 18%. The specimen was PBMCs. This rearrangement joins TRBV29-1 to TRBJ2-7, with 9 bases that match TRBD2. The clonotype was recovered from a woman aged 50 to 60 in good health and CMV-seropositive. This chain's CDR3 is CSVVEGLAGRRDIYEQYF. The CDR3 DNA reads TGCAGCGTTGTGGAGGGGCTAGCGGGGAGAAGGGATATCTACGAGCAGTACTTC.